This T cell receptor beta chain was obtained from a study of patients and donors after allogeneic stem cell transplantation (TCRdb year 2020). The protocol used for the library was RT-PCR. The instrument was a NextSeq 550. Clones were called with MiXCR by TCRdb after fastp trimmed the public reads at Q25, and only in-frame beta chains were retained. Entries are consolidated by CDR3 protein sequence, retaining the most common genes and DNA. A total of some 960,000 distinct CDR3 sequences appear in this sample, 18% of them only once. In total, the top ten clones hold around 6% of the sample. CDR1 and CDR2 (LGHDT, YNNKEL) derive from the germline V gene (reference sequence). CDR3 length: 15 amino acids, cysteine to phenylalanine. Of the read, only the CDR3 DNA is kept; its 45 bases are in frame from base 1. V is pared back by 0 bases and J by 6 bases, with 13 bases lying between the germline termini. As concerns this clonotype: The antigen it recognizes is unknown. Qualities for individual bases were not recorded, and no much larger clone is one base off.

The V gene is TRBV3-1 and the J gene is TRBJ2-3; TRBD2 is a weak D gene call, 6 bases matching. Sequenced: blood, either unsorted or a sorted T cell fraction (not recorded which). This TCR was recovered from a human donor who was either an allogeneic HSCT recipient or a stem cell or donor lymphocyte infusion donor (not recorded which). It is not recorded whose cells these are; they may come from a transplant donor. The CDR3 protein: CASSQDQRGMDTQYF. The DNA sequence is given as TGTGCCAGCAGCCAAGATCAGCGCGGGATGGATACGCAGTATTTT.